This passage covers 9 T cell receptor beta chains from one sample sequenced in a study of Ad26.COV2.S vaccination and SARS-CoV-2 variants. Repertoires were generated with immunoSEQ multiplex PCR, while TCRdb's copy carries only in-frame clones and drops some. Counted here are 350,000 to 500,000 clones, around 89% occurring once; the ten biggest clones make up roughly 4%. Treatment indicated: roughly 18 received Ad26.COV2.S at low or high dose, single or two shots; five or six received placebo; per-sample allocation not given. Day 63 after the first vaccine or placebo injection was the time point for sampling. The starting material was peripheral blood, obtained in a trial of Ad26.COV2.S vaccine versus placebo. The receptors come from a person aged 18-65 years who received the Ad26.COV2.S COVID-19 vaccine or a placebo.

The chain is built from TRBV24-1 and TRBJ2-2; 7 bases match TRBD1. Germline V gene lookup returns CDR1 KGHDR and CDR2 SFDVKD. The CDR3 totals 14 residues. V lost 5 bases to trimming and J lost 7 bases; unmatched junction nucleotides: 6. The CDR3 here is CATSATGVHGELFF. CDR3 DNA: TGTGCCACCAGTGCCACAGGGGTGCACGGGGAGCTGTTTTTT.

The chain recombines TRBV30 with TRBJ1-5; maybe TRBD1 (5 bases). Germline assignment: CDR1 GTSNPN and CDR2 SVGIG (reference sequence). V lost 0 bases and J lost 7, with 13 bases in between. This CDR3 region has 14 residues. CDR3 protein: CAWSVGRVGQPQHF. In nucleotides, the CDR3 is TGTGCCTGGAGTGTGGGCAGGGTGGGCCAGCCCCAGCATTTT.

V is TRBV5-4 and J is TRBJ1-6; 9 bases are a match to TRBD1. CDR1 and CDR2 from the germline V gene are SGHNT and YYREEE (reference sequence). V dropped 4 bases and J dropped 6; count of bases not matched to a gene: 5. The CDR3 runs to 15 residues. CDR3 residues: CASSPGTGFNSPLHF. CDR3 in DNA: TGTGCCAGCAGCCCCGGGACAGGGTTTAATTCACCCCTCCACTTT.

The rearrangement joins TRBV19 to TRBJ2-1; D not resolved. CDR1 and CDR2 from the germline V gene are LNHDA and SQIVND (reference sequence). The CDR3 runs to 14 residues. V was cut by 9 bases and J by 7 bases, with 19 bases left in between. DNA of the CDR3: TGTGCCAGCCGGCGGTCCCTACCGAGGAATGAGCAGTTCTTC. Its protein product is CASRRSLPRNEQFF.

The chain has TRBV19 and TRBJ2-3; D remains ambiguous. Germline values: CDR1 LNHDA, CDR2 SQIVND (reference sequence). The CDR3 spans 16 residues. The V and J ends lost 5 bases and 2 bases respectively, with 17 bases between them. The CDR3 reads CASSFTRTKNTDTQYF. CDR3 bases: TGTGCCAGTAGTTTCACCCGGACCAAAAACACAGATACGCAGTATTTT.

The chain has TRBV5-4 and TRBJ2-7, with D possibly being TRBD1 or TRBD2 (5 bases each). V was cut by 1 base and J by 2 bases, with 10 bases left in between. The CDR3 has 14 amino acids. Germline CDR1 is SGHNT and CDR2 is YYREEE (reference sequence). In DNA, the CDR3 is TGTGCCAGCAGCTTGCGGCAGGGAGCCTACGAGCAGTACTTC. Residues: CASSLRQGAYEQYF.

V is TRBV29-1 and J is TRBJ1-2, with 8 nucleotides matching TRBD1. The CDR3 has 11 amino acids. Trimming took 6 bases from V and 8 from J; bases not matched to a gene: 5. Germline CDR1 is SQVTM and CDR2 is ANQGSEA. The CDR3 coding sequence is TGCAGCGTACTCGACAGGGGCGGCTACACCTTC. This translates into CSVLDRGGYTF.

J is TRBJ1-1 and V is TRBV3-1 (or the pseudogene TRBV3-2); TRBD1 is a possible D gene (5 bases). Trimming cost V 2 bases and J 2 bases, with 9 bases left between them. This CDR3 comprises 14 residues. Germline CDR1 LGHDT, CDR2 YNNKEL (reference sequence). The CDR3 DNA sequence: TGTGCCAGCAGCCAACTCCAGGGAAACACTGAAGCTTTCTTT. Amino acids: CASSQLQGNTEAFF.

The gene calls are TRBV3-1 (or the pseudogene TRBV3-2) and TRBJ2-7, with a possible D match to TRBD1 (5 bases). Deletions cut 1 base from V and 5 bases from J, with 15 bases between. The CDR3 loop spans 15 amino acids. Germline V gene sequence: CDR1 LGHDT, CDR2 YNNKEL (reference sequence). CDR3 sequence reads: CASSQGPQGSDEQYF. The CDR3 bases are TGTGCCAGCAGCCAAGGACCTCAGGGTAGTGACGAGCAGTACTTC.